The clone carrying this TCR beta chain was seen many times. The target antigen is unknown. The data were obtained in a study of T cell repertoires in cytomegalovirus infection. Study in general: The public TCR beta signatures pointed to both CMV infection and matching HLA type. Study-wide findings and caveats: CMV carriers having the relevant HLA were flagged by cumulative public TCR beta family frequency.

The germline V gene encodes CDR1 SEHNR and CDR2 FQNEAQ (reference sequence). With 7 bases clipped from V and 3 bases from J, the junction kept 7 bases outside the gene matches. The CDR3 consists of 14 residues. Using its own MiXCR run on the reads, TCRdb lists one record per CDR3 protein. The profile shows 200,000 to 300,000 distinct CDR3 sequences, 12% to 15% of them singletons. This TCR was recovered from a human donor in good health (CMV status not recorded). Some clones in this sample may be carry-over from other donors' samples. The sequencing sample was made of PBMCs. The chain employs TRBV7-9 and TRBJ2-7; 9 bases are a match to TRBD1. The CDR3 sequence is CASKNMGQGYEQYF. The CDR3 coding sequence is TGTGCCAGCAAGAACATGGGACAGGGCTACGAGCAGTACTTC.